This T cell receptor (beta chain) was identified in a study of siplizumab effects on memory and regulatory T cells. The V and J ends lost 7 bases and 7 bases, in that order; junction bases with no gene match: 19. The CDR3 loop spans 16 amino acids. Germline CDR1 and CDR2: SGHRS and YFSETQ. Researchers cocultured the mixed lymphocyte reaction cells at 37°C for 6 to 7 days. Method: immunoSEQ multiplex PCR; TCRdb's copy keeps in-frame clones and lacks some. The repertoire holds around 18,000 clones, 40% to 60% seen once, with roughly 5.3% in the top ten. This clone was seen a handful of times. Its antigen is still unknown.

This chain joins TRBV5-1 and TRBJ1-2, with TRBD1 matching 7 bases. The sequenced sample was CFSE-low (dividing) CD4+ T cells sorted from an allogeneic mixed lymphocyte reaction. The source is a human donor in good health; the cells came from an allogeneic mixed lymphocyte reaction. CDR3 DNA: TGCGCCAGCCCCGTTCCCCAAAGGGGGCAGATGGGTGGCTACACCTTC. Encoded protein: CASPVPQRGQMGGYTF.